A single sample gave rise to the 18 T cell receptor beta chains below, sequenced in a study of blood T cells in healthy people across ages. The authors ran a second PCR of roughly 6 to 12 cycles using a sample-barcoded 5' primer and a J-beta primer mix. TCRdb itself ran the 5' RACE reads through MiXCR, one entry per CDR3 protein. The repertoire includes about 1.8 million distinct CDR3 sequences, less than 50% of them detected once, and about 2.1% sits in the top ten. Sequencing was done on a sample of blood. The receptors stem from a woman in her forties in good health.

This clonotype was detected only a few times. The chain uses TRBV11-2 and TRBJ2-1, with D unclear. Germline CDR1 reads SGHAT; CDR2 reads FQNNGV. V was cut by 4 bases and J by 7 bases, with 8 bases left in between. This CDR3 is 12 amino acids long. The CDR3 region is CASSSYWNEQFF. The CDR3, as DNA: TGTGCCAGCAGCTCCTACTGGAATGAGCAGTTCTTC.

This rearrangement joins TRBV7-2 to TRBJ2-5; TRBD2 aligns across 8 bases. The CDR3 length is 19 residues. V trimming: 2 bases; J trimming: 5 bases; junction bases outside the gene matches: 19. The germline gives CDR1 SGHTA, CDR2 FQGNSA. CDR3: CASSLTPFFSGGHGETQYF. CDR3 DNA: TGTGCCAGCAGCTTAACCCCCTTCTTCAGCGGGGGTCATGGGGAGACCCAGTACTTC.

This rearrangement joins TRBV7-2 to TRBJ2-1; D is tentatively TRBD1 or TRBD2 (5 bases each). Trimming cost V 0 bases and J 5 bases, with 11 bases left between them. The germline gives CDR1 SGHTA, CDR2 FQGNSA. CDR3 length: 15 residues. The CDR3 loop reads CASSLAGVPNNEQFF. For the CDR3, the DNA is TGTGCCAGCAGCTTAGCGGGGGTGCCAAACAATGAGCAGTTCTTC.

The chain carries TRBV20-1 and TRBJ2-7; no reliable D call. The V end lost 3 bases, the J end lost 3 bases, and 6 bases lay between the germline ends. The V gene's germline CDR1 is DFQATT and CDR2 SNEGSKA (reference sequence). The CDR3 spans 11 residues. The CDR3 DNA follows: TGCAGTGCTAGTATCGACTACGAGCAGTACTTC. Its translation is CSASIDYEQYF.

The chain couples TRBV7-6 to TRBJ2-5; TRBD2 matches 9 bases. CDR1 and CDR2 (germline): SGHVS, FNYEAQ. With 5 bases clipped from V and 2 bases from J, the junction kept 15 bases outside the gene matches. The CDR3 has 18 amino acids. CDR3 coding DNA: TGTGCCAGCAGCGTACCGCGGACTAGCGAAAACCTACAAGAGACCCAGTACTTC. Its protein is CASSVPRTSENLQETQYF.

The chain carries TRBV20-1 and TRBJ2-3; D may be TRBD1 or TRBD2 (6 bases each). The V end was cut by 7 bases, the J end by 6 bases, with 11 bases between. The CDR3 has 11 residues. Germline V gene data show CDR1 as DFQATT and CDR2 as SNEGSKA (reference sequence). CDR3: CSGGAVDTQYF. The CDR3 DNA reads TGCAGTGGGGGGGCTGTGGATACGCAGTATTTT.

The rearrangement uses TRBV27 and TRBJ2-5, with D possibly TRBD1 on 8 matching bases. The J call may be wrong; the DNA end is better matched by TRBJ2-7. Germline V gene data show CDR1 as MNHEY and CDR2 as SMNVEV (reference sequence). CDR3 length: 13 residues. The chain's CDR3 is CASNHRGGNEQYF. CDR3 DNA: TGTGCCAGCAACCACAGGGGGGGCAACGAGCAGTACTTC.

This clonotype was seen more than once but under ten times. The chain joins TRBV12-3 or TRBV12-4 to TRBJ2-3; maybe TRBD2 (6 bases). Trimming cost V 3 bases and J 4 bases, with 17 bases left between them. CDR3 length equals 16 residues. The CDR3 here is CASSFILATPPDTQYF. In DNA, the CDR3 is TGTGCCAGCAGTTTCATCCTAGCGACCCCCCCAGATACGCAGTATTTT.

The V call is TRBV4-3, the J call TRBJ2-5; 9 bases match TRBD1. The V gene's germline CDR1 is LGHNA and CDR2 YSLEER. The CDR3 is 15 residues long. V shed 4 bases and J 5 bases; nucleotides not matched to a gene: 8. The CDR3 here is CASSLTGGESETQYF. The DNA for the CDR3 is TGCGCCAGCAGCCTTACAGGGGGCGAATCTGAGACCCAGTACTTC.

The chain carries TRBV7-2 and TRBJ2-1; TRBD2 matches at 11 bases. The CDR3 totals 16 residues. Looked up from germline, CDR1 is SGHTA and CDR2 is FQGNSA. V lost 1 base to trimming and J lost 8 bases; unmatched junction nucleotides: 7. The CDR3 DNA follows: TGTGCCAGCAGCTTAGATCGTAGCGGGGGGGCAGATGAGCAGTTCTTC. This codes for CASSLDRSGGADEQFF.

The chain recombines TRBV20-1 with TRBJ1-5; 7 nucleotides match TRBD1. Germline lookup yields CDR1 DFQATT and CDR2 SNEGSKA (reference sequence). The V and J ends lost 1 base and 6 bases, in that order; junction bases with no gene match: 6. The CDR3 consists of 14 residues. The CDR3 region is CSARARQGGQPQHF. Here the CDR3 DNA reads TGCAGTGCTAGAGCGAGACAGGGTGGTCAGCCCCAGCATTTT.

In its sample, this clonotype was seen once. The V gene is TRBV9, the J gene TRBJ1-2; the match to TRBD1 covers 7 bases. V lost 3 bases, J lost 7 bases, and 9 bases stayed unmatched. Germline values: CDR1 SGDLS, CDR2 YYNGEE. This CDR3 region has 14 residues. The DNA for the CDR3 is TGTGCCAGCAGCGCCACAGGGGAGACGGTTGGCTACACCTTC. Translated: CASSATGETVGYTF. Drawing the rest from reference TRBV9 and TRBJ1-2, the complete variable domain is DSGVTQTPKHLITATGQRVTLRCSPRSGDLSVYWYQQSLDQGLQFLIQYYNGEERAKGNILERFSAQQFPDLHSELNLSSLELGDSALYFCASSATGETVGYTFGSGTRLTVV.

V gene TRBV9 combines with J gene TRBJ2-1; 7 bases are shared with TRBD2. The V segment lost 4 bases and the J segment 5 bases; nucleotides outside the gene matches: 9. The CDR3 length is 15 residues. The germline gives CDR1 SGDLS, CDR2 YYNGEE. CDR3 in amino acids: CASSSPVAGDNEQFF. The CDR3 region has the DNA TGTGCCAGCAGCTCCCCCGTGGCGGGAGACAATGAGCAGTTCTTC.

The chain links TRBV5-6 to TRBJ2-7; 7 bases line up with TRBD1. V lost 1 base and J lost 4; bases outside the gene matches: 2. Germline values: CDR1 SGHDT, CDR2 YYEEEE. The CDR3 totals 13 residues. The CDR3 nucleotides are TGTGCCAGCAGCTTGTTGGACAGGTACGAGCAGTACTTC. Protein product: CASSLLDRYEQYF.

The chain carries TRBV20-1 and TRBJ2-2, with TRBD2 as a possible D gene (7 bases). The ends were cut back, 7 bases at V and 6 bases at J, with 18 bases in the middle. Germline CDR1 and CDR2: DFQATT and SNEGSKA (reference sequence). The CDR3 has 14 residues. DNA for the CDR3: TGCAGTGTCCCCAAGGGGGGGGCGTCCGGGGAGCTGTTTTTT. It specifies CSVPKGGASGELFF.

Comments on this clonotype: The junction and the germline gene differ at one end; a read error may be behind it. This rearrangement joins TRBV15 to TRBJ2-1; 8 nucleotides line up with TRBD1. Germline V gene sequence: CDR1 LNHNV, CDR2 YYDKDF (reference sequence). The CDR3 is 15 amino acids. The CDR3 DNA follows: TGTCCCACCAGCAGAGAACGCAGGGGGCGGAATGAGCAGTTCTTC. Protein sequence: CPTSRERRGRNEQFF.

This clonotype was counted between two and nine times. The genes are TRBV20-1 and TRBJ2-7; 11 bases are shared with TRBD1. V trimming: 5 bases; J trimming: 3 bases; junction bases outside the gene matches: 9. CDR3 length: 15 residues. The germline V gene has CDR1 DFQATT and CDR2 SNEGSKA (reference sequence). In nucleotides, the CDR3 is TGCAGTGCTTCCTGGGCGGGACAGGGGGACTACGAGCAGTACTTC. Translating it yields CSASWAGQGDYEQYF.

The CDR3 reads CASSLYQGHNEQFF. The CDR3 DNA is TGTGCCAGCAGCTTATACCAGGGCCACAATGAGCAGTTCTTC. This rearrangement joins TRBV13 to TRBJ2-1; tentative D call: TRBD1 (5 bases). The germline gives CDR1 PRHDT, CDR2 FYEKMQ (reference sequence). The germline V and J ends were trimmed by 2 bases and 5 bases, with 10 bases remaining between them. The CDR3 is 14 residues long.